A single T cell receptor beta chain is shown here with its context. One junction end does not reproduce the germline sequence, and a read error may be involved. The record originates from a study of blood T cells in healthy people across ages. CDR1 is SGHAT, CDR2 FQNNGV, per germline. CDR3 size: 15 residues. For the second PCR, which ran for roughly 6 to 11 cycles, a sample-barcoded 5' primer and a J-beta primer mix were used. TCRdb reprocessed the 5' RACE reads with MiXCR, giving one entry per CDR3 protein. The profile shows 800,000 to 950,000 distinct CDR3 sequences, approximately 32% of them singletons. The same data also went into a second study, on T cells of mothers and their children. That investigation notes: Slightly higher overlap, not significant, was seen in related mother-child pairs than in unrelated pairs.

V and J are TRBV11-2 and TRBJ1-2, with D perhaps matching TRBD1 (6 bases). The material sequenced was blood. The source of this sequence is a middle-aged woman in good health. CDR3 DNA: TGTACCAGCAGCCCCGACAGGTTTTCTAACTATGGCTACACCTTC. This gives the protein CTSSPDRFSNYGYTF.